The clone carrying this T cell receptor (beta chain) was counted only a few times. Trimming at V came to 4 bases and at J to 10 bases, leaving 3 bases not matched to a gene. CDR1 and CDR2 (germline): SGHTA, FQGTGA. The CDR3 consists of 12 residues. This sample stems from a study of blood T cell repertoires in COVID-19. Study summary: Acute-phase and convalescent COVID-19 samples originated in the United States, Italy and Spain. In each case, the material was cDNA or gDNA derived from T cells, B-cell-depleted T cells, or PBMCs.

In the study's own analysis: Amplifying reference gene primers gave estimates of nucleated cell counts. The table came from immunoSEQ multiplex PCR; TCRdb's copy has only in-frame clones and leaves some out. The DNA was the basis for D and trimming; V, J and clone size are from that table. Here the sample spans roughly 35,000 clones, around 73% being singletons. The clonotype originates from a man older than 75 with acute or convalescent COVID-19. The chain carries TRBV7-3 and TRBJ2-1, with 8 bases aligning to TRBD2. The sequencing input was peripheral blood. CDR3 coding DNA: TGTGCCAGCAGCTCAGTAGCGGGAGAGCAGTTCTTC. It translates to CASSSVAGEQFF. Supplemented by reference TRBV7-3 and TRBJ2-1, the full variable domain reads GAGVSQTPSNKVTEKGKYVELRCDPISGHTALYWYRQSLGQGPEFLIYFQGTGAADDSGLPNDRFFAVRPEGSVSTLKIQRTERGDSAVYLCASSSVAGEQFFGPGTRLTVL.